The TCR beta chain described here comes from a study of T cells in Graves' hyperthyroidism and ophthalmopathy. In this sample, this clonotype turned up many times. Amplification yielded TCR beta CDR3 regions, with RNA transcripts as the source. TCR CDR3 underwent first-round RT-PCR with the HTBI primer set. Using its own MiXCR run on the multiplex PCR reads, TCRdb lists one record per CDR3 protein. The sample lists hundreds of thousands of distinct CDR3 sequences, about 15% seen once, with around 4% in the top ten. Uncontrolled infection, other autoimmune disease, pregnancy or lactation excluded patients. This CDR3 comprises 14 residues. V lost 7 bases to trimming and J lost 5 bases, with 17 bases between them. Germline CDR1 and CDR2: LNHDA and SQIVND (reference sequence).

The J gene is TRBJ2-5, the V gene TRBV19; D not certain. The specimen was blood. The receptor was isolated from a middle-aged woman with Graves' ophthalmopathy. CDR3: CASNPSGYGETQYF. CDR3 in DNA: TGTGCCAGTAACCCTTCCGGTTATGGGGAGACCCAGTACTTC.